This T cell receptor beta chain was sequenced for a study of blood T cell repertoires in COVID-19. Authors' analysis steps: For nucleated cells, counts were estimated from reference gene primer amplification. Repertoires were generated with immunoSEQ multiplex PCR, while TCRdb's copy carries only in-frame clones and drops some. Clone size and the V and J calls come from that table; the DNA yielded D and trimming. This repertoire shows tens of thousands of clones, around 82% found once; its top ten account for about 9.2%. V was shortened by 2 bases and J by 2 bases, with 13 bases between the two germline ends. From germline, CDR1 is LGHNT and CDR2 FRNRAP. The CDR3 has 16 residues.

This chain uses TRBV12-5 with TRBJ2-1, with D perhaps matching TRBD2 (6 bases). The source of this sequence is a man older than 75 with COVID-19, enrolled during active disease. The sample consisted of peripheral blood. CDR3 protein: CASGLFLGGAYNEQFF. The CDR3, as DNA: TGTGCTAGTGGTTTGTTCCTAGGAGGGGCCTACAATGAGCAGTTCTTC.